This T cell receptor (beta chain) was obtained from a study of a mutant IDH1 vaccine in newly diagnosed glioma. Profiling relied on immunoSEQ multiplex PCR, and the TCRdb table lists in-frame clones only, not all of them. The sample includes 35,000 to 40,000 clones, roughly 84% of them seen just once. With regard to this clone: The antigen is not known.

Time point denoted: week 11, during vaccination. All doses held 300 ug of mutant IDH1 20-mer peptide, with topical imiquimod. The receptor's source is a man aged 35-49 years with glioma. Sequenced material: PBMCs, taken from a glioma patient whose treatment included an IDH1 peptide vaccine.

The DNA for the CDR3 is TGCAGCGTTGTCTCCAACTATGGCTACACCTTC. Protein product: CSVVSNYGYTF. J is TRBJ1-2 and V is TRBV29-1; D is undetermined. The CDR3 is made up of 11 amino acids. Germline-derived CDR1 and CDR2 are SQVTM and ANQGSEA. V dropped 4 bases and J dropped 2 bases, with 5 bases sitting between them.